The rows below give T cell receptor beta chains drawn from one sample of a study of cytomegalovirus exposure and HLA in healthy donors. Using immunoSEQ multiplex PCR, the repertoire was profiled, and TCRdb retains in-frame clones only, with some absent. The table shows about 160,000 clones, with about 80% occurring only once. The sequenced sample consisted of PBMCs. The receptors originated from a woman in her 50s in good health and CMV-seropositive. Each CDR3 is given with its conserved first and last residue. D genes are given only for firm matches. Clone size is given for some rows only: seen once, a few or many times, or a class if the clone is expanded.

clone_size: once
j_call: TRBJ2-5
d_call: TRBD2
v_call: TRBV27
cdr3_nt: TGTGCCAGCAGTCCCATGTCTGGAGGCGGGAGGGAGACCCAGTACTTC
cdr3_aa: CASSPMSGGGRETQYF

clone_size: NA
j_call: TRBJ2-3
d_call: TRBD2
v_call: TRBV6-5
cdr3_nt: TGTGCCAGCAGTGGGACTATTAGCACAGATACGCAGTATTTT
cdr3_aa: CASSGTISTDTQYF

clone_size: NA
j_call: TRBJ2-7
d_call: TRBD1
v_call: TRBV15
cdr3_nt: TGTGCCACCAGCAGAGATCCTACAGGGGGTGCCACCCTCACCTACGAGCAGTACTTC
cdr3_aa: CATSRDPTGGATLTYEQYF

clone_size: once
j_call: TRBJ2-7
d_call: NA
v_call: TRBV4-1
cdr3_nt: TGCGCCAGCAGCCGGCGGACGGAGGTGGGTGGCGAGCAGTACTTC
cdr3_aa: CASSRRTEVGGEQYF

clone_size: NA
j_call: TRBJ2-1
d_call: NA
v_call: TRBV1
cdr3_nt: TGCACCAGCAGCCCCCCTGTAGTTGACAGATTAAGCGGGCCCCCCTCTGAGCAGTTCTTC
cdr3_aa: CTSSPPVVDRLSGPPSEQFF

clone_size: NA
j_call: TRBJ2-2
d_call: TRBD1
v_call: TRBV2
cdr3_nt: TGTGCCAGCAGCCGGGACAGGGGAATCCCCGGGGAGCTGTTTTTT
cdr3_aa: CASSRDRGIPGELFF

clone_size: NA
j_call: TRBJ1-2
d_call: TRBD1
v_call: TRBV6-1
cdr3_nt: TGTGCCAGCAGTGCTAAAAACAGGGGGCTTAACTATGGCTACACCTTC
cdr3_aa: CASSAKNRGLNYGYTF

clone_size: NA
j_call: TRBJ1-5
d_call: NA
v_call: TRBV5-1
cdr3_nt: TGCGCCAGCAGGCAGGGATCGTCTCAGCCCCAGCATTTT
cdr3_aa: CASRQGSSQPQHF

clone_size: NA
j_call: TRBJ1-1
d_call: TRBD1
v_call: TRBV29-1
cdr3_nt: TGCAGCGTGCGGACAGGGCGCATGAACACTGAAGCTTTCTTT
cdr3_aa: CSVRTGRMNTEAFF

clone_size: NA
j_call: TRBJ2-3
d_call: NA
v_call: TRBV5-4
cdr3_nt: TGTGCCAGCAGCTTGTACGCGGGGAGCACAGATACGCAGTATTTT
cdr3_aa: CASSLYAGSTDTQYF

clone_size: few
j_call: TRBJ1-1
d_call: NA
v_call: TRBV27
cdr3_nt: TGTGCCAGCAGTCCAGGGGCCGTGAACACTGAAGCTTTCTTT
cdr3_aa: CASSPGAVNTEAFF

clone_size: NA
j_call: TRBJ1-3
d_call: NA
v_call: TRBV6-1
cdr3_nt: TGTGCCAGCAGTGAAGTTTACGAGGGACTGTTATCTGGAAACACCATATATTTT
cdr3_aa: CASSEVYEGLLSGNTIYF

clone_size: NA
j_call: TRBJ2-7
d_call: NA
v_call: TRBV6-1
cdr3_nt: TGTGCCAGCAGTTCGATACAGGGTTACGAGCAGTACTTC
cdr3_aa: CASSSIQGYEQYF

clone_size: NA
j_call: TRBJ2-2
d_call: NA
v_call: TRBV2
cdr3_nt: TGTGCCAGCAAGGGGCCCGGAGTCACCGGGGAGCTGTTTTTT
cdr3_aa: CASKGPGVTGELFF

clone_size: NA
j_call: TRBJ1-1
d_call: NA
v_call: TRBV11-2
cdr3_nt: TGTGCCAGCAGCCTCGACTTTGGGGAGTTTGAAGCTTTCTTT
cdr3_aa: CASSLDFGEFEAFF

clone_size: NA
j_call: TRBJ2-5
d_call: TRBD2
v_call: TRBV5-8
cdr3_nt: TGTGCCAGCAGCCTTAGCGGGAGGACCGAGGAGACCCAGTACTTC
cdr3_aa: CASSLSGRTEETQYF

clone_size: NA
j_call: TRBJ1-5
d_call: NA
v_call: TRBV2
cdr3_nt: TGTGCCAGCAGTGAGCAGACAAGCAATCAGCCCCAGCATTTT
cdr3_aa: CASSEQTSNQPQHF

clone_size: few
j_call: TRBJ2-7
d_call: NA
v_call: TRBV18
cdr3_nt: TGTGCCAGCTCACCACAGGGGGACGGCTACGAGCAGTACTTC
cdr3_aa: CASSPQGDGYEQYF

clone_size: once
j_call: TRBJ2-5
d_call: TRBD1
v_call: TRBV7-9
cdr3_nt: TGTGCCAGCAGCCGGACAGGGGATTATGAGACCCAGTACTTC
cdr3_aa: CASSRTGDYETQYF

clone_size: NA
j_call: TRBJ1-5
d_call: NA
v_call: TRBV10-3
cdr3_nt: TGTGCCATCAGTGAGTCGGCAGTCGAGCCCCAGCATTTT
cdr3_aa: CAISESAVEPQHF

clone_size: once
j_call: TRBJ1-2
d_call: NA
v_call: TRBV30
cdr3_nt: TGTGCCTGGACCGGGGTGGGAGTCGCATACTATGGCTACACCTTC
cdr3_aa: CAWTGVGVAYYGYTF

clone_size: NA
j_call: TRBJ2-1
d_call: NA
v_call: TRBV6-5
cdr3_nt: TGTGCCAGCAGTTACGTGGGGGCAAATGAGCAGTTCTTC
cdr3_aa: CASSYVGANEQFF

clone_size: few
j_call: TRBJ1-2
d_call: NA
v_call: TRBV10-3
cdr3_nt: TGTGCCATCAGGGGGACAAGCCTTAACTATGGCTACACCTTC
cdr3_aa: CAIRGTSLNYGYTF

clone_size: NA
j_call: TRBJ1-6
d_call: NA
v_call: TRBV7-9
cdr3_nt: TGTGCCAGCAGCCCGATCGGGGGATCCTATAATTCACCCCTCCACTTT
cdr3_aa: CASSPIGGSYNSPLHF

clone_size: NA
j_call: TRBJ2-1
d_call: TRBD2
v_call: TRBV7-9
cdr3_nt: TGTGCCAGCACCCCTGTGGGACTACCGTGGGATGAGCAGTTCTTC
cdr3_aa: CASTPVGLPWDEQFF

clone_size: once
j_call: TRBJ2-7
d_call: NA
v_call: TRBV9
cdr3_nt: TGTGCCAGCAGCGTTAGCGGCACCTCCTACGAGCAGTACTTC
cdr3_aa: CASSVSGTSYEQYF

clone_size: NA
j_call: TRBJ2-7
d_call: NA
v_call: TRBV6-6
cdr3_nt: TGTGCCAGCAGTTACTGGGGAGATGAGCAGTACTTC
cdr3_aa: CASSYWGDEQYF

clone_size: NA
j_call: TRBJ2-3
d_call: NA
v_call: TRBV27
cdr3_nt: TGTGCCAGCAGTTCCCTGGTCCCCACTAGCACAGATACGCAGTATTTT
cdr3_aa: CASSSLVPTSTDTQYF

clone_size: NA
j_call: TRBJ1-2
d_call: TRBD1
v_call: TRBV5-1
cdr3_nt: TGCGCCAGCAGCTTGGCCAACGGACAGGCGTATGGCTACACCTTC
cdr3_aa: CASSLANGQAYGYTF

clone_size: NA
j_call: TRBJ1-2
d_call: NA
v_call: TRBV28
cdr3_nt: TGTGCCAGCACAGATTCCGGGACACGGATTTATGGCTACACCTTC
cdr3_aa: CASTDSGTRIYGYTF

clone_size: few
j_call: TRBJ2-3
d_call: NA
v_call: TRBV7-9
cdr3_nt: TGTGCCAGCAGCTTAGCAGGGGCAGCCGCAGATACGCAGTATTTT
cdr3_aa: CASSLAGAAADTQYF

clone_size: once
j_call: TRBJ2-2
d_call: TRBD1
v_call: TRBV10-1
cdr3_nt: TGCGCCTCCAGCCGGACAGGGTACGGCGGGGAGCTGTTTTTT
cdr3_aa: CASSRTGYGGELFF

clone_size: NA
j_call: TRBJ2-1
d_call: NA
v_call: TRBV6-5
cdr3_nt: TGTGCCAGCAGCCCGACAGTTAGCTCCTACAATGAGCAGTTCTTC
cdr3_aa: CASSPTVSSYNEQFF

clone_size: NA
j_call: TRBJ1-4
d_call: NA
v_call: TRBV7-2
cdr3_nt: TGTGCCAGCAGCATAACGACAGGATTTAATGAAAAACTGTTTTTT
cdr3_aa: CASSITTGFNEKLFF

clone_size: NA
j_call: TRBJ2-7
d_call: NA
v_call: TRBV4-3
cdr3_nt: TGCGCCAGCAGGCCCGGGACAAGCTCCTACGAGCAGTACTTC
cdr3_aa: CASRPGTSSYEQYF

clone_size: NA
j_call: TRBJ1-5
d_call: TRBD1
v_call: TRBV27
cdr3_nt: TGTGCCAGCAGTTTAACAGGGGGATCGGCGCAGCCCCAGCATTTT
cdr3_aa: CASSLTGGSAQPQHF